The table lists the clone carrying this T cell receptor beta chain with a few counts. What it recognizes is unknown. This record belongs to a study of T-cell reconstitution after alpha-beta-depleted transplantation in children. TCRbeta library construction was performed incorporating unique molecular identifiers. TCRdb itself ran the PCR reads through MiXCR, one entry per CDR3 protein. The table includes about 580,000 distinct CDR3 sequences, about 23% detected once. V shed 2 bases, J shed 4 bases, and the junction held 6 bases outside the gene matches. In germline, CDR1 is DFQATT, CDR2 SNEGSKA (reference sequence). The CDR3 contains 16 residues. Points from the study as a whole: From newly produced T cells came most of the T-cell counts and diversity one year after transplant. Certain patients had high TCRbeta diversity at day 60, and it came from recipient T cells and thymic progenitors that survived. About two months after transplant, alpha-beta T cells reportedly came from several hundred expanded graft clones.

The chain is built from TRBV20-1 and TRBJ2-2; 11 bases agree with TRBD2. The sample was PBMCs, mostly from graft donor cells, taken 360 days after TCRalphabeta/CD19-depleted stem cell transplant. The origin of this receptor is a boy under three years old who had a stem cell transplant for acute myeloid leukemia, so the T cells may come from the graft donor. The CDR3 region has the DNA TGCAGTGCTAGAATAGCGGGGGGGCCGTTCACCGGGGAGCTGTTTTTT. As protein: CSARIAGGPFTGELFF.